The table lists the clone carrying this T cell receptor (beta chain) with a few counts. The data belong to a study of blood T cell repertoires in COVID-19. On the study more broadly: The analysed material was cDNA or gDNA that came from T cells, B-cell-depleted T cells, or PBMCs.

CDR1 is SNHLY, CDR2 FYNNEI, per germline. The CDR3 length is 11 residues. V shed 7 bases and J shed 4 bases, with 8 bases lying between them. Here immunoSEQ multiplex PCR was the method, and the copy in TCRdb shows in-frame clones only, minus some. Counted here are approximately 230,000 clones, 88% occurring once; the ten biggest clones make up about 5.9%. Sequenced input: peripheral blood. The TCR comes from a woman in her 30s with COVID-19, enrolled during active disease. This sequence joins TRBV2 and TRBJ2-7; weak D call: TRBD2 (6 bases). Written as DNA, the CDR3 is TGTGCCAGCAATGGGGGGTACGAGCAGTACGTC. Its translation is CASNGGYEQYV.